The 21 T cell receptor beta chains reported below all come from one sample, sequenced in a study of siplizumab effects on memory and regulatory T cells. Sequencing was performed with immunoSEQ multiplex PCR; in TCRdb, only in-frame clones are kept and a portion is missing. Of some 100,000 clones listed, about 91% are singletons. The sequencing input was CD4+ T cells sorted from blood. The source of these receptors is a human donor in good health.

This chain uses TRBV18 with TRBJ1-2, with 8 bases lining up with TRBD1. The germline gives CDR1 KGHSH, CDR2 LQKENI. The CDR3 totals 15 residues. V was clipped by 4 bases and J by 2 bases; unmatched bases: 6. The CDR3 DNA reads as TGTGCCAGCTCACTCGAGACAGGGGCGAACTATGGCTACACCTTC. Translated, it gives CASSLETGANYGYTF.

DNA for the CDR3: TGTGCCAGCAGTTTAACGGGGGGCGTCGGGGAAAAACTGTTTTTT. This codes for CASSLTGGVGEKLFF. V is TRBV27 and J is TRBJ1-4; D perhaps matches TRBD1 (6 bases). CDR1 is MNHEY and CDR2 is SMNVEV in the germline V gene (reference sequence). Trimming left V 2 bases short and J 8 bases short, with 15 bases between. CDR3 length: 15 residues.

The sample holds a few counts of this clone. V and J are TRBV6-6 and TRBJ1-1, with 9 bases identical to TRBD1. Trimming cost V 5 bases and J 4 bases; bases outside gene matches: 8. The germline CDR1 and CDR2 sequences are MNHNY and SVGAGI (reference sequence). CDR3 length equals 15 residues. The CDR3 is CASSKPGQGSTEAFF. CDR3 DNA: TGTGCCAGCAGTAAACCGGGACAGGGAAGCACTGAAGCTTTCTTT.

The chain has TRBV7-2 and TRBJ1-3, with a weak D call TRBD1 (5 bases). Germline CDR1 and CDR2: SGHTA and FQGNSA. The CDR3 spans 13 residues. Trimming removed 4 bases from V and 4 bases from J, with 8 bases in between. The chain's CDR3 is CASSSQDGNTIYF. The DNA of the CDR3 is TGTGCCAGCAGCTCACAGGACGGAAACACCATATATTTT.

V gene TRBV18 combines with J gene TRBJ1-3; D is unresolved. In germline, CDR1 is KGHSH, CDR2 LQKENI. V gave up 5 bases and J gave up 0 bases, with 5 bases separating them. CDR3 size: 13 residues. The CDR3 region is CASSENSGNTIYF. The CDR3 DNA is TGTGCCAGCTCAGAGAACTCTGGAAACACCATATATTTT.

The chain combines TRBV5-1 with TRBJ2-2, with D unclear. The CDR3 consists of 14 residues. Germline CDR1 and CDR2: SGHRS and YFSETQ. V shed 4 bases and J shed 3 bases, with 10 bases lying between them. The CDR3 region has the DNA TGCGCCAGCAGCCCCAGCTCGGACACCGGGGAGCTGTTTTTT. Its protein product is CASSPSSDTGELFF.

The CDR3 sequence is CASFGQGANEKLFF. For the CDR3, the DNA is TGTGCCAGTTTCGGACAGGGCGCTAATGAAAAACTGTTTTTT. This chain connects TRBV19 to TRBJ1-4; 8 nucleotides line up with TRBD1. The CDR3 is 14 amino acids. Germline V gives CDR1 LNHDA, CDR2 SQIVND (reference sequence). Trimming cost V 8 bases and J 3 bases; bases outside gene matches: 5.

The CDR3 sequence: CASSLSLAGGISDTQYF. As DNA, the CDR3 is TGTGCCAGCAGCTTGAGTCTAGCGGGGGGGATCTCAGATACGCAGTATTTT. The rearrangement uses TRBV5-5 and TRBJ2-3; 12 nucleotides line up with TRBD2. Trimming cost V 1 base and J 4 bases; bases outside gene matches: 7. Germline lookup yields CDR1 SGHKS and CDR2 YYEKEE (reference sequence). The CDR3 is made up of 17 amino acids.

The chain employs TRBV19 and TRBJ1-3, with a tentative D call TRBD1 (6 bases). The CDR3 length is 15 residues. V lost 3 bases to trimming and J lost 0 bases, with 9 bases between them. Germline CDR1 reads LNHDA; CDR2 reads SQIVND (reference sequence). CDR3 DNA sequence: TGTGCCAGTAGTATTCAGGGGAGCTCTGGAAACACCATATATTTT. Its translation: CASSIQGSSGNTIYF.

The chain recombines TRBV7-3 with TRBJ1-2; D not resolved. The CDR3 contains 13 residues. Germline lookup yields CDR1 SGHTA and CDR2 FQGTGA. Trimming left V 1 base short and J 8 bases short, with 11 bases between. CDR3 in DNA: TGTGCCAGCAGCTTAAACGGGCAATCGGGCTACACCTTC. It is translated as CASSLNGQSGYTF. Using reference TRBV7-3 and TRBJ1-2 for the parts outside the CDR3, the full variable domain is GAGVSQTPSNKVTEKGKYVELRCDPISGHTALYWYRQSLGQGPEFLIYFQGTGAADDSGLPNDRFFAVRPEGSVSTLKIQRTERGDSAVYLCASSLNGQSGYTFGSGTRLTVV.

This sequence joins TRBV19 and TRBJ2-3; 10 bases align to TRBD1. V shed 3 bases and J 5 bases; nucleotides not matched to a gene: 14. CDR1 is LNHDA, CDR2 SQIVND, per germline (reference sequence). The CDR3 length is 18 residues. The chain's CDR3 is CASSIRLSTGGHGDTQYF. CDR3 nucleotides: TGTGCCAGTAGTATCCGCCTCTCGACAGGGGGCCACGGAGATACGCAGTATTTT.

This clone was found once. The chain recombines TRBV27 with TRBJ1-2; tentative D call: TRBD1 (6 bases). V was cut by 5 bases and J by 4 bases, with 14 bases left in between. The CDR3 contains 14 residues. CDR1 and CDR2 from the germline V gene are MNHEY and SMNVEV (reference sequence). This CDR3 is CASSPGWTAYGYTF. The DNA for the CDR3 is TGTGCCAGCAGTCCGGGATGGACAGCCTATGGCTACACCTTC.

The chain has TRBV6-4 and TRBJ2-7; 11 positions agree with TRBD2. V shed 5 bases and J 2 bases; nucleotides not matched to a gene: 2. The CDR3 has 14 residues. CDR1 is MRHNA, CDR2 SNTAGT, per germline. The CDR3 DNA is TGTGCCAGCAGTCGACTAGCGGGGCCCTACGAGCAGTACTTC. Amino acids: CASSRLAGPYEQYF.

The rearrangement uses TRBV28 and TRBJ1-1; TRBD1 matches 9 bases. Germline CDR1 is MDHEN and CDR2 is SYDVKM. CDR3 size: 17 residues. The trim removed 0 bases at V and 3 bases at J, leaving 8 bases unmatched. CDR3 nucleotides: TGTGCCAGCAGTTTATGGGGGACAGGGAAGTCCTACACTGAAGCTTTCTTT. This codes for CASSLWGTGKSYTEAFF.

The chain couples TRBV19 to TRBJ1-5; D unresolved. CDR3 length: 15 residues. Per germline, CDR1 LNHDA and CDR2 SQIVND (reference sequence). V was shortened by 3 bases and J by 4 bases, with 13 bases between the two germline ends. CDR3 sequence (DNA): TGTGCCAGTAGTATTACGTCAGCTACTAATCAGCCCCAGCATTTT. Protein: CASSITSATNQPQHF.

The rearrangement joins TRBV9 to TRBJ2-7; 8 nucleotides agree with TRBD2. This CDR3 comprises 14 residues. The trim removed 3 bases at V and 4 bases at J, leaving 6 bases unmatched. Germline values: CDR1 SGDLS, CDR2 YYNGEE. The DNA of the CDR3 is TGTGCCAGCAGCGAGACGGGGGGGCGATACGAGCAGTACTTC. This codes for CASSETGGRYEQYF.

The chain combines TRBV5-4 with TRBJ2-5; D is uncertain. V was shortened by 0 bases and J by 5 bases, with 11 bases between the two germline ends. Germline V CDR1 and CDR2: SGHNT, YYREEE (reference sequence). CDR3 length: 14 amino acids. CDR3 loop: CASSLARTSETQYF. The CDR3 bases are TGTGCCAGCAGCTTGGCACGGACCTCGGAGACCCAGTACTTC.

The rearrangement links TRBV5-1 to TRBJ1-2; possibly TRBD1 for D (6 bases). V was clipped by 5 bases and J by 6 bases, with 14 bases between them. Germline CDR1 reads SGHRS; CDR2 reads YFSETQ. The CDR3 is 13 amino acids. The CDR3 DNA reads as TGCGCCAGCAGTACAGGGAATTCAGATGGCTACACCTTC. The encoded protein is CASSTGNSDGYTF. Using reference TRBV5-1 and TRBJ1-2 for the parts outside the CDR3, the full variable domain is KAGVTQTPRYLIKTRGQQVTLSCSPISGHRSVSWYQQTPGQGLQFLFEYFSETQRNKGNFPGRFSGRQFSNSRSEMNVSTLELGDSALYLCASSTGNSDGYTFGSGTRLTVV.

The chain couples TRBV7-9 to TRBJ1-6; 10 bases agree with TRBD1. The V gene end was trimmed by 4 bases and the J gene end by 7 bases; junction bases not matched to a gene: 1. CDR1 is SEHNR and CDR2 is FQNEAQ in the germline V gene (reference sequence). The CDR3 length is 14 residues. CDR3 sequence (DNA): TGTGCCAGCAGCTCGGGACAGGGGAATTCACCCCTCCACTTT. Translating it yields CASSSGQGNSPLHF.

In DNA, the CDR3 is TGTGCCAGCAGCGTAGGGCGGACAGAGCAAGAGACCCAGTACTTC. Protein sequence: CASSVGRTEQETQYF. The V gene is TRBV9, the J gene TRBJ2-5, with D perhaps TRBD1 (6 bases). Trimming removed 0 bases from V and 2 bases from J, with 11 bases in between. Germline V gene sequence: CDR1 SGDLS, CDR2 YYNGEE. The CDR3 loop spans 15 amino acids.

The chain carries TRBV12-5 and TRBJ2-3; TRBD2 matches 7 bases. Germline CDR1 reads LGHNT; CDR2 reads FRNRAP. CDR3 size: 13 residues. V was clipped by 7 bases and J by 6 bases; unmatched bases: 7. The CDR3 sequence: CASVLRGVDTQYF. The CDR3 region has the DNA TGTGCTAGTGTCCTTCGGGGGGTGGATACGCAGTATTTT. Combining the CDR3 with reference TRBV12-5 and TRBJ2-3 gives the whole variable domain DARVTQTPRHKVTEMGQEVTMRCQPILGHNTVFWYRQTMMQGLELLAYFRNRAPLDDSGMPKDRFSAEMPDATLATLKIQPSEPRDSAVYFCASVLRGVDTQYFGPGTRLTVL.